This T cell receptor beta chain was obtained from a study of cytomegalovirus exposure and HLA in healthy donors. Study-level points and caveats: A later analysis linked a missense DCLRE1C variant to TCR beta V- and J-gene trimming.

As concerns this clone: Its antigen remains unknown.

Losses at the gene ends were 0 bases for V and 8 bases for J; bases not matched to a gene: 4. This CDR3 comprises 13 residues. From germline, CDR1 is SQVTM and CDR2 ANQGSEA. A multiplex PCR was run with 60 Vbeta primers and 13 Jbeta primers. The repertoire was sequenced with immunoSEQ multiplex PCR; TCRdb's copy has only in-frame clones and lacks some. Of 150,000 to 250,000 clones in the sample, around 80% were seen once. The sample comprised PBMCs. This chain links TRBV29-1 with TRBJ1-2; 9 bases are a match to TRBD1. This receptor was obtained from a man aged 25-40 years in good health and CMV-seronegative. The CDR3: CSVEEQGANGYTF. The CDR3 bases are TGCAGCGTTGAAGAACAGGGGGCGAACGGCTACACCTTC.